The subject of this entry is one T cell receptor beta chain. CDR1 is SEHNR, CDR2 FQNEAQ, per germline (reference sequence). V lost 8 bases, J lost 9 bases, and 16 bases stayed unmatched. The CDR3 is 16 residues long. TCRdb's copy holds only in-frame clones and misses some; the assay was immunoSEQ multiplex PCR. The profile shows around 25,000 clones, 87% of them singletons. This sample is drawn from a study of T cell responses to AZD1222 COVID-19 vaccine. This chain joins TRBV7-9 and TRBJ2-1, with 10 bases aligning to TRBD2. The input for sequencing was peripheral blood, taken 28 days after the second AZD1222 dose. This TCR derives from an adult who received the AZD1222 COVID-19 vaccine. CDR3 nucleotide sequence: TGTGCCAGCTCTCACCATCCTAGCGGGAGTTTTATTGAGCAGTTCTTC. Encoded protein: CASSHHPSGSFIEQFF.